The source of this T cell receptor (beta chain) is a study of shared clonotypes between healthy human individuals. This clone was picked up one time. What it binds is unknown. Assay execution took place at the deep level. Sequencing used immunoSEQ multiplex PCR; TCRdb keeps in-frame clones, though not all of them. The sample comprises 2 million to 2.5 million clones, 85% to 95% of which are singletons, and 0.39% rests with the top ten. Looked up from germline, CDR1 is MNHEY and CDR2 is SVGAGI. The CDR3 is made up of 16 amino acids. V lost 0 bases, J lost 7 bases, and 9 bases stayed unmatched. Study findings and constraints: A handful of donors showed sharing of around 5% of naive CD4 clonotypes.

Researchers partitioned CD4+ cells into CD45RA+ naive and CD45RA-negative memory subsets. This clonotype originated in a man aged 18 to 30 in good health. Some clones in this sample may be carry-over from other donors' samples. Sequenced sample: naive CD4+ T cells from PBMCs. Subset reported: CD45RA+ positively selected. The genes are TRBV6-5 and TRBJ2-7, with 10 bases lining up with TRBD2. CDR3 bases: TGTGCCAGCAGTTACTCGTTTCTAGCGGGAGCCGAAGAGCAGTACTTC. It encodes CASSYSFLAGAEEQYF.